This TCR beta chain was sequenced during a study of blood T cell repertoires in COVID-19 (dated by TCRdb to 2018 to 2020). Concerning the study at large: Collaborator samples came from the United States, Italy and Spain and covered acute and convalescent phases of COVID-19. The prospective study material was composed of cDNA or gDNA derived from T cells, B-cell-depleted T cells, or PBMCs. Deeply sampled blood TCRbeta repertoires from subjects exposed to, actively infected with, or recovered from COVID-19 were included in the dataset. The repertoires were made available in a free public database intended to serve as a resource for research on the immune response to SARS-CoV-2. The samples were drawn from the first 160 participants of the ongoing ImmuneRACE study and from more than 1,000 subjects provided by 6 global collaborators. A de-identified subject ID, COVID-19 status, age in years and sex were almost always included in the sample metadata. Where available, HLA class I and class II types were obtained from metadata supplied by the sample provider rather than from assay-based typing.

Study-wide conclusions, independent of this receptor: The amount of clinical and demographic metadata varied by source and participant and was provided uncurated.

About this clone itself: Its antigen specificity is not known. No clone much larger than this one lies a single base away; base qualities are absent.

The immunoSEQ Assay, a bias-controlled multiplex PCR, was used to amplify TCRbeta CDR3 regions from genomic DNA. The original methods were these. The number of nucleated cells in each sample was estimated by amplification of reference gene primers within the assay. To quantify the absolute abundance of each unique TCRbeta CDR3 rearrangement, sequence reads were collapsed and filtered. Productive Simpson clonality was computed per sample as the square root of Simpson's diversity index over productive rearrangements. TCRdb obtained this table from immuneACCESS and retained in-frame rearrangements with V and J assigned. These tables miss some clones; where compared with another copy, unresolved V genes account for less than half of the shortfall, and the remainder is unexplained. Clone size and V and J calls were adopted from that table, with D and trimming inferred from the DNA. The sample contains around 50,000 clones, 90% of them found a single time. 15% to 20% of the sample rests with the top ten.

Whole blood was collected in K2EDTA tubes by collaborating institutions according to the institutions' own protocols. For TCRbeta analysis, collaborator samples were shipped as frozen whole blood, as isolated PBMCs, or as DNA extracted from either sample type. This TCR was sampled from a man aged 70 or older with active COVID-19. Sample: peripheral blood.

Read as DNA, the sequence is TGTGCATCGAGGGCACCCGGAGGTCAGCCCCAGCATTTT. The translation is CASRAPGGQPQHF. This sequence uses TRBV28 and TRBJ1-5, with the D segment identity uncertain. Spanning cysteine to phenylalanine, the CDR3 consists of 13 amino acids. Only the CDR3 portion is preserved as DNA: 39 bases, with reading frame beginning at the first base. For CDR1 and CDR2, the germline V gene lists MDHEN and SYDVKM.